The 25 T cell receptor beta chains below were found in one sample sequenced in a study of shared clonotypes between healthy human individuals. The assay was immunoSEQ multiplex PCR, and TCRdb's table has in-frame clones only and misses some. This repertoire shows hundreds of thousands of clones, approximately 97% found once; its top ten account for around 0.06%. Specimen: naive CD4+ T cells sorted from blood. Subset given: CD45RA+ positively selected. The receptor source for this set is a woman aged 30 to 39 in good health.

The rearrangement links TRBV18 to TRBJ1-1, with a weak D call TRBD1 (6 bases). This CDR3 contains 14 residues. Germline V lookup: CDR1 KGHSH, CDR2 LQKENI. V shed 7 bases and J shed 1 base, with 13 bases lying between them. The CDR3 nucleotides read TGTGCCAGCTTACCGGGACACTCGAACACTGAAGCTTTCTTT. Translated, it gives CASLPGHSNTEAFF.

The chain links TRBV11-2 to TRBJ1-4; maybe TRBD1 (6 bases). The CDR3 has 15 amino acids. Germline CDR1 and CDR2: SGHAT and FQNNGV. V lost 5 bases and J lost 2, with 12 bases in between. In nucleotides, the CDR3 is TGTGCCAGCAGCCCCAGGACAGCGACTAATGAAAAACTGTTTTTT. This encodes CASSPRTATNEKLFF.

V usage is TRBV9 and J usage is TRBJ1-1; D possibly corresponds to TRBD1 (5 bases). The CDR3 covers 13 residues. With 2 bases removed from V and 6 bases from J, the gap between germline ends came to 11 bases. Germline lookup yields CDR1 SGDLS and CDR2 YYNGEE. The CDR3 DNA reads TGTGCCAGCAGCGTGGAGTGGGGCGCTGAAGCTTTCTTT. Its translation: CASSVEWGAEAFF.

The V gene is TRBV5-1, the J gene TRBJ1-4; tentatively, D is TRBD1 (6 bases). Trimming cost V 7 bases and J 8 bases, with 18 bases left between them. This CDR3 has 14 amino acids. In germline, CDR1 is SGHRS, CDR2 YFSETQ. CDR3 bases: TGCGCCAGCGCGGCGGGCAGGGGAGAAGAAAAACTGTTTTTT. It encodes CASAAGRGEEKLFF.

This clone showed up just once. V and J are TRBV9 and TRBJ2-1; D is possibly TRBD1 (5 bases). The CDR3 covers 14 residues. V lost 0 bases to trimming and J lost 7 bases, with 11 bases between them. The germline V gene has CDR1 SGDLS and CDR2 YYNGEE. The CDR3 DNA reads TGTGCCAGCAGCGTAGGACAGCGATGGAATGAGCAGTTCTTC. Translating it yields CASSVGQRWNEQFF. Variable domain in full (rest from reference TRBV9 and TRBJ2-1): DSGVTQTPKHLITATGQRVTLRCSPRSGDLSVYWYQQSLDQGLQFLIQYYNGEERAKGNILERFSAQQFPDLHSELNLSSLELGDSALYFCASSVGQRWNEQFFGPGTRLTVL.

The gene calls are TRBV5-1 and TRBJ2-1, with D perhaps matching TRBD1 (6 bases). CDR3 length: 16 amino acids. Germline assignment: CDR1 SGHRS and CDR2 YFSETQ. Trimming stripped 5 bases from V and 2 bases from J, with 17 bases between. CDR3 nucleotides: TGCGCCAGCAGACTGACAGGAAGAAAACCCTACAATGAGCAGTTCTTC. Translating it yields CASRLTGRKPYNEQFF.

The chain recombines TRBV6-1 with TRBJ2-7; a weak D match, TRBD1 (6 bases). Trimming stripped 5 bases from V and 4 bases from J, with 15 bases between. Germline V gene lookup returns CDR1 MNHNS and CDR2 SASEGT. There are 14 residues in the CDR3. As DNA, the CDR3 is TGTGCCAGCAGTAAGGACGATACAGGGTACGAGCAGTACTTC. This sequence encodes CASSKDDTGYEQYF.

The chain uses TRBV27 and TRBJ2-1, with 11 bases aligning to TRBD2. CDR1 and CDR2 from the germline V gene are MNHEY and SMNVEV (reference sequence). This CDR3 has 16 residues. Germline trimming cut 8 bases from V and 6 bases from J; bases unmatched to any gene: 12. CDR3 region: CASGDIRLAGGNEQFF. In nucleotides, the CDR3 is TGTGCCAGCGGGGACATAAGGCTAGCGGGAGGCAATGAGCAGTTCTTC.

This chain joins TRBV5-1 and TRBJ2-3; TRBD2 matches 10 bases. V lost 4 bases and J lost 5; bases outside the gene matches: 4. The CDR3 has 14 amino acids. Germline lookup yields CDR1 SGHRS and CDR2 YFSETQ. The CDR3 nucleotides read TGCGCCAGCAGCGCCGGGACTAGCGTAGATACGCAGTATTTT. Its translation: CASSAGTSVDTQYF.

This chain links TRBV30 with TRBJ2-1; weak D call: TRBD1 (6 bases). CDR3 length: 10 residues. V lost 3 bases, J lost 12 bases, and 9 bases lay in between. Germline lookup yields CDR1 GTSNPN and CDR2 SVGIG (reference sequence). In DNA form, the CDR3 reads TGTGCCTGGAGCGGACAGAGGCAGTTCTTC. Residues: CAWSGQRQFF.

This chain joins TRBV5-1 and TRBJ1-1; maybe TRBD1 (5 bases). V was pared by 9 bases and J by 0 bases, with 18 bases between. The CDR3 loop spans 15 amino acids. CDR1 and CDR2 (germline): SGHRS, YFSETQ. CDR3 region: CAKLGGRPMNTEAFF. CDR3 sequence (DNA): TGCGCCAAACTGGGGGGACGTCCTATGAACACTGAAGCTTTCTTT.

This chain connects TRBV28 to TRBJ1-4; TRBD1 agrees at 7 bases. The CDR3 is 14 residues long. CDR1 is MDHEN and CDR2 is SYDVKM in the germline V gene. The V and J ends lost 6 bases and 7 bases, in that order; junction bases with no gene match: 8. Here the CDR3 reads CASRPLRDSEKLFF. DNA for the CDR3: TGTGCCAGCAGACCCCTCCGGGACAGTGAAAAACTGTTTTTT. Combining the CDR3 with reference TRBV28 and TRBJ1-4 gives the whole variable domain DVKVTQSSRYLVKRTGEKVFLECVQDMDHENMFWYRQDPGLGLRLIYFSYDVKMKEKGDIPEGYSVSREKKERFSLILESASTNQTSMYLCASRPLRDSEKLFFGSGTQLSVL.

This chain connects TRBV5-4 to TRBJ2-5, with D maybe TRBD2 (5 bases). The V end was cut by 4 bases, the J end by 3 bases, with 16 bases between. Germline-derived CDR1 and CDR2 are SGHNT and YYREEE (reference sequence). The CDR3 has 15 residues. CDR3 coding DNA: TGTGCCAGCAGCCTCGGACTGGCTATAGAAGAGACCCAGTACTTC. It yields the protein CASSLGLAIEETQYF.

This rearrangement joins TRBV7-9 to TRBJ2-1; 13 nucleotides align to TRBD2. Looked up from germline, CDR1 is SEHNR and CDR2 is FQNEAQ (reference sequence). V was clipped by 5 bases and J by 5 bases; unmatched bases: 3. CDR3 length: 15 amino acids. The DNA for the CDR3 is TGTGCCAGCAGCAAAACTAGCGGGAGGGACAATGAGCAGTTCTTC. It encodes CASSKTSGRDNEQFF. Full variable domain (rest looked up from reference TRBV7-9 and TRBJ2-1): DTGVSQNPRHKITKRGQNVTFRCDPISEHNRLYWYRQTLGQGPEFLTYFQNEAQLEKSRLLSDRFSAERPKGSFSTLEIQRTEQGDSAMYLCASSKTSGRDNEQFFGPGTRLTVL.

The chain couples TRBV30 to TRBJ1-2; the D gene is possibly TRBD1 (6 bases). Germline CDR1 reads GTSNPN; CDR2 reads SVGIG (reference sequence). The CDR3 spans 16 residues. V lost 0 bases and J 5 bases, leaving 19 bases between the germline ends. The CDR3, as DNA: TGTGCCTGGAGTGTACTATTAGGCCAGGGGATGTATGGCTACACCTTC. It is translated as CAWSVLLGQGMYGYTF.

The rearrangement links TRBV5-6 to TRBJ1-2; 9 bases are shared with TRBD1. V lost 2 bases to trimming and J lost 2 bases; unmatched junction nucleotides: 7. This CDR3 contains 16 residues. In germline, CDR1 is SGHDT, CDR2 YYEEEE. CDR3 DNA sequence: TGTGCCAGCAGCTTTGTACAGGGGGCGAGGAACTATGGCTACACCTTC. Its protein is CASSFVQGARNYGYTF.

This chain connects TRBV5-1 to TRBJ2-3, with a possible D match to TRBD2 (5 bases). The CDR3 extends over 14 amino acids. V was shortened by 4 bases and J by 0 bases, with 9 bases between the two germline ends. Germline CDR1 reads SGHRS; CDR2 reads YFSETQ. CDR3 protein: CASSRWESTDTQYF. The CDR3 bases are TGCGCCAGCAGCCGCTGGGAGAGCACAGATACGCAGTATTTT.

The chain combines TRBV5-4 with TRBJ2-2; TRBD2 matches at 8 bases. This CDR3 is built from 12 residues. From germline, CDR1 is SGHNT and CDR2 YYREEE (reference sequence). DNA of the CDR3: TGTGTCACGGGAGGGCCTCCCGGGGAGCTGTTTTTT. Translated: CVTGGPPGELFF. Complete variable domain (other parts from reference TRBV5-4 and TRBJ2-2): ETGVTQSPTHLIKTRGQQVTLRCSSQSGHNTVSWYQQALGQGPQFIFQYYREEENGRGNFPPRFSGLQFPNYSSELNVNALELDDSALYLCVTGGPPGELFFGEGSRLTVL.

The chain is built from TRBV28 and TRBJ2-1, with TRBD2 identical over 14 bases. V lost 10 bases to trimming and J lost 9 bases; unmatched junction nucleotides: 8. Germline assignment: CDR1 MDHEN and CDR2 SYDVKM. The length of the CDR3 is 14 residues. Written as DNA, the CDR3 is TGTGCCATCCAGGGGACTAGCGGGAGTTTTGAGCAGTTCTTC. It encodes CAIQGTSGSFEQFF.

The chain links TRBV27 to TRBJ2-1, with 10 nucleotides matching TRBD2. Germline CDR1 is MNHEY and CDR2 is SMNVEV (reference sequence). V gave up 5 bases and J gave up 8 bases; unmatched junction bases: 9. CDR3 length: 15 residues. CDR3 amino acids: CASSPRASGSHEQFF. Here the CDR3 DNA reads TGTGCCAGCAGTCCACGGGCTAGCGGGAGTCATGAGCAGTTCTTC.

The chain combines TRBV5-4 with TRBJ2-2; the D is unclear. Germline lookup yields CDR1 SGHNT and CDR2 YYREEE (reference sequence). The CDR3 has 14 residues. Trimming removed 0 bases from V and 13 bases from J, with 16 bases in between. CDR3 protein: CASSLAGGDNMLFF. The CDR3 nucleotides read TGTGCCAGCAGCTTGGCCGGCGGAGACAATATGCTGTTTTTT.

This clone was counted a single time. This rearrangement joins TRBV27 to TRBJ1-1, with a tentative D call TRBD1 (6 bases). The CDR3 has 14 amino acids. From germline, CDR1 is MNHEY and CDR2 SMNVEV (reference sequence). V lost 5 bases and J 2 bases, leaving 12 bases between the germline ends. The DNA of the CDR3 is TGTGCCAGCAGTAAGGGGACATTCAACACTGAAGCTTTCTTT. This translates into CASSKGTFNTEAFF.

This rearrangement joins TRBV28 to TRBJ2-5; TRBD2 matches 10 bases. V shed 10 bases and J 1 base; nucleotides not matched to a gene: 9. The CDR3 runs 15 residues. CDR1 is MDHEN, CDR2 SYDVKM, per germline. CDR3 DNA sequence: TGTGCCACCTGGCGGCTAGCGGGAGTCCAAGAGACCCAGTACTTC. It specifies CATWRLAGVQETQYF.

The CDR3 DNA sequence: TGTGCCTGGAGTAGTGGGGCGGGTTTAAACAATGAGCAGTTCTTC. Translating gives CAWSSGAGLNNEQFF. The V and J genes are TRBV30 and TRBJ2-1, with D perhaps assigned TRBD1 or TRBD2 (5 bases each). The CDR3 runs 15 residues. The germline gives CDR1 GTSNPN, CDR2 SVGIG (reference sequence). Between the trimmed V and J ends, which lost 2 bases and 5 bases, there was a span of 16 bases.

This clone was recorded only once. The chain combines TRBV4-1 with TRBJ2-3, with 10 bases identical to TRBD2. Germline V lookup: CDR1 MGHRA, CDR2 YSYEKL. The ends lost 2 bases at V and 4 bases at J; junction bases unmatched: 12. The CDR3 has 18 residues. The CDR3 coding sequence is TGCGCCAGCAGCCAACCTCCTCAGGGAGCGGGAGGGCCAGATACGCAGTATTTT. Encoded protein: CASSQPPQGAGGPDTQYF.